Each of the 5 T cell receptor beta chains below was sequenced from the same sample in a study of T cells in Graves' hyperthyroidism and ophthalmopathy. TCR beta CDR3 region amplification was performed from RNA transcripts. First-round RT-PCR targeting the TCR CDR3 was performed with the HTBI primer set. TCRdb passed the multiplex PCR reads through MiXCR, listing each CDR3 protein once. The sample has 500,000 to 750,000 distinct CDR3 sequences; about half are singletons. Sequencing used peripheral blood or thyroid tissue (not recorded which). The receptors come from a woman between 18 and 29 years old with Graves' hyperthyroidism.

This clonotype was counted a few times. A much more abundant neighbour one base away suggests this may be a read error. The CDR3 spells CAGSLDKGNTIYF. The CDR3 region has the DNA TGTGCCGGCAGCTTAGACAAGGGAAACACCATATATTTT. This sequence joins TRBV7-6 and TRBJ1-3; D remains unclear. CDR3 length: 13 amino acids. Germline CDR1 reads SGHVS; CDR2 reads FNYEAQ.

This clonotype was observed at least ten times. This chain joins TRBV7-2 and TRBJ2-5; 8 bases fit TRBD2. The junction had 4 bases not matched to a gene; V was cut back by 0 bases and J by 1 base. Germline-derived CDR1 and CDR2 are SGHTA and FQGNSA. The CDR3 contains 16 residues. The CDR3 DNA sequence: TGTGCCAGCAGCTTAGCGATACTAGCGGTCCAAGAGACCCAGTACTTC. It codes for CASSLAILAVQETQYF.

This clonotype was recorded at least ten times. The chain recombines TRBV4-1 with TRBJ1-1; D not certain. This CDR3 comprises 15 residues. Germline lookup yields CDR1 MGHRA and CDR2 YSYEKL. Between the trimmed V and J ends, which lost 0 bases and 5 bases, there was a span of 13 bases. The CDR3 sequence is CASSQEGILWTEAFF. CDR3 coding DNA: TGCGCCAGCAGCCAAGAGGGGATTCTATGGACTGAAGCTTTCTTT.

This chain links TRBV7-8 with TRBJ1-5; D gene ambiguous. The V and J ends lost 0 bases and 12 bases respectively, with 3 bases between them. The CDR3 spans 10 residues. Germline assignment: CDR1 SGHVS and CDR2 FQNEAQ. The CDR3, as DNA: TGTGCCAGCAGCTTAGCGCTCCAGCATTTT. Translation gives CASSLALQHF.

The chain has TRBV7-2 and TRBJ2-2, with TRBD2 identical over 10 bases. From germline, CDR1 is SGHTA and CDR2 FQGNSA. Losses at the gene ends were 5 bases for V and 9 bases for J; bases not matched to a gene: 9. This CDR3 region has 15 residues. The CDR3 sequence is CASSQRTSGTRELFF. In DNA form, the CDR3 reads TGTGCCAGCAGCCAACGCACTAGCGGGACTCGGGAGCTGTTTTTT.